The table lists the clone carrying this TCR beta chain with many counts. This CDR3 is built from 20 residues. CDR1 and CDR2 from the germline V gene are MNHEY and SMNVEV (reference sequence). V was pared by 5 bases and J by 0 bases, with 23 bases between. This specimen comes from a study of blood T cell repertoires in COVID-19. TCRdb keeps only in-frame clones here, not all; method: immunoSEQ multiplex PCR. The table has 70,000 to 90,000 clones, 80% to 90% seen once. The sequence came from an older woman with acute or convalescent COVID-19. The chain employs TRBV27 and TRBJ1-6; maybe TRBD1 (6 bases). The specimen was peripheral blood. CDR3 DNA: TGTGCCAGCAGTCAACAGGGATCTCCCTCTAGGAGCTCCTATAATTCACCCCTCCACTTT. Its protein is CASSQQGSPSRSSYNSPLHF.